The 14 T cell receptor beta chains below come from one sample, sequenced in a study of blood T cells in healthy people across ages. Next came a second PCR, run for about 7 to 11 cycles, which used a sample-barcoded 5' primer along with a J-beta primer mix. TCRdb re-analysed the 5' RACE reads in MiXCR, keeping a single row per CDR3 protein. The data show about 1.5 million distinct CDR3 sequences, 40% to 50% seen once. Sequenced input: blood. The receptors shown here come from a woman between 18 and 30 years old in good health.

V usage is TRBV12-3 or TRBV12-4 and J usage is TRBJ1-6; D is possibly TRBD1 (5 bases). V dropped 7 bases and J dropped 5 bases, with 21 bases sitting between them. The CDR3 spans 17 residues. CDR3: CASTLRSGGWDNSPLHF. CDR3 DNA: TGTGCCAGCACCTTGCGATCGGGGGGATGGGATAATTCACCCCTCCACTTT.

The chain recombines TRBV7-9 with TRBJ2-1; 8 bases are shared with TRBD2. This CDR3 comprises 14 residues. The germline V gene has CDR1 SEHNR and CDR2 FQNEAQ (reference sequence). After removal of 2 bases from V and 5 bases from J, the junction contained 2 bases not matched to a gene. The CDR3 sequence: CASSLRREDNEQFF. The CDR3 region has the DNA TGTGCCAGCAGCTTAAGGCGGGAGGACAATGAGCAGTTCTTC.

The chain recombines TRBV6-6 with TRBJ1-1; D is possibly TRBD1 (6 bases). CDR1 is MNHNY and CDR2 is SVGAGI in the germline V gene (reference sequence). Trimming took 5 bases from V and 1 from J, leaving 14 bases between them. The CDR3 length is 15 residues. CDR3 residues: CASSRKTGSNTEAFF. CDR3 coding DNA: TGTGCCAGCAGTCGAAAAACAGGGTCGAACACTGAAGCTTTCTTT.

V gene TRBV7-8 combines with J gene TRBJ1-2, with 8 bases matching TRBD1. V lost 4 bases, J lost 0 bases, and 7 bases stayed unmatched. The V gene's germline CDR1 is SGHVS and CDR2 FQNEAQ. The CDR3 spans 16 residues. CDR3 nucleotide sequence: TGTGCCAGCAGCTCAGGGGGCCGGTGGGCTAACTATGGCTACACCTTC. Translated: CASSSGGRWANYGYTF.

This clonotype turned up a few times. The rearrangement joins TRBV4-1 to TRBJ2-7; 12 positions match TRBD2. The germline V gene has CDR1 MGHRA and CDR2 YSYEKL. With V trimmed by 2 bases and J by 3 bases, 2 bases remained unmatched. This CDR3 region has 15 residues. The CDR3 nucleotides read TGCGCCAGCAGCCAACCTAGCGGGAGGGGCTACGAGCAGTACTTC. Translation: CASSQPSGRGYEQYF.

The rearrangement uses TRBV15 and TRBJ2-5; 9 positions agree with TRBD1. Germline CDR1 is LNHNV and CDR2 is YYDKDF (reference sequence). V was pared by 6 bases and J by 4 bases, with 15 bases of the junction left unmatched. The CDR3 length is 17 residues. CDR3 amino acids: CATSAGIRTGVLETQYF. The CDR3 coding sequence is TGTGCCACCAGTGCAGGTATAAGGACAGGGGTGTTAGAGACCCAGTACTTC. Combining the CDR3 with reference TRBV15 and TRBJ2-5 gives the whole variable domain DAMVIQNPRYQVTQFGKPVTLSCSQTLNHNVMYWYQQKSSQAPKLLFHYYDKDFNNEADTPDNFQSRRPNTSFCFLDIRSPGLGDTAMYLCATSAGIRTGVLETQYFGPGTRLLVL.

The rearrangement links TRBV2 to TRBJ2-3; D not certain. In germline, CDR1 is SNHLY, CDR2 FYNNEI. CDR3 length equals 12 residues. V lost 5 bases to trimming and J lost 4 bases, with 7 bases between them. This chain's CDR3 is CASSTAADTQYF. For the CDR3, the DNA is TGTGCCAGCAGTACCGCCGCAGATACGCAGTATTTT.

The rearrangement links TRBV7-9 to TRBJ2-3; D may match TRBD1 or TRBD2 (6 bases each). The CDR3 contains 15 residues. Germline V CDR1 and CDR2: SEHNR, FQNEAQ (reference sequence). V shed 8 bases and J shed 2 bases, with 17 bases lying between them. The CDR3: CASSPGAVITDTQYF. The CDR3 region has the DNA TGTGCCAGCTCACCGGGGGCCGTAATCACAGATACGCAGTATTTT.

This clonotype was found a few times. The chain couples TRBV20-1 to TRBJ1-5; D unclear. The CDR3 has 14 residues. The germline V gene has CDR1 DFQATT and CDR2 SNEGSKA (reference sequence). Trimming took 0 bases from V and 2 from J, leaving 8 bases between them. The CDR3 nucleotides read TGCAGTGCTAGAGATGGGTCGGGCAATCAGCCCCAGCATTTT. This translates into CSARDGSGNQPQHF.

The V gene is TRBV19, the J gene TRBJ1-5; TRBD1 aligns across 8 bases. V was pared by 10 bases and J by 7 bases, with 18 bases of the junction left unmatched. This CDR3 is built from 16 residues. Germline CDR1 reads LNHDA; CDR2 reads SQIVND (reference sequence). As DNA, the CDR3 is TGTGCCACCCTCAGTGGGACAGGTCAAACAGGGCAGCCCCAGCATTTT. It specifies CATLSGTGQTGQPQHF.

The genes are TRBV3-1 and TRBJ2-1; TRBD2 aligns across 8 bases. Germline V gives CDR1 LGHDT, CDR2 YNNKEL (reference sequence). This CDR3 is built from 15 residues. With 8 bases clipped from V and 4 bases from J, the junction kept 10 bases outside the gene matches. The CDR3 region has the DNA TGTGCCAGCGCCCCGTTACTAGCGGAATACAATGAGCAGTTCTTC. Translation gives CASAPLLAEYNEQFF.

Only a few counts were recorded for this clonotype. This sequence joins TRBV7-9 and TRBJ2-7, with a tentative D call TRBD1 (6 bases). Between the trimmed V and J ends, which lost 5 bases and 3 bases, there was a span of 23 bases. CDR1 SEHNR and CDR2 FQNEAQ come from the germline V gene (reference sequence). The CDR3 is 17 residues long. CDR3 DNA: TGTGCCAGCAGCCCTTTTCCTAGGGACAACCACCACTACGAGCAGTACTTC. Translation gives CASSPFPRDNHHYEQYF.

This clonotype was counted only a few times. V and J are TRBV6-5 and TRBJ2-7; 7 bases match TRBD1. V shed 2 bases and J 2 bases; nucleotides not matched to a gene: 9. This CDR3 is built from 16 residues. Germline CDR1 reads MNHEY; CDR2 reads SVGAGI. The chain's CDR3 is CASSYGTGATPYEQYF. The CDR3 coding sequence is TGTGCCAGCAGTTACGGCACAGGGGCTACCCCCTACGAGCAGTACTTC.

V is TRBV12-5 and J is TRBJ1-1; 7 positions match TRBD1. The CDR3 contains 16 residues. The V gene's germline CDR1 is LGHNT and CDR2 FRNRAP. J gave up 3 bases and V 5 bases, and 12 bases lay outside the gene matches. The DNA of the CDR3 is TGTGCTAGTGGTCCCTACAGGGGCTTGGGGTACACTGAAGCTTTCTTT. It specifies CASGPYRGLGYTEAFF.